This T cell receptor beta chain was captured in a study of shared clonotypes between healthy human individuals (dated by TCRdb to about 2020). Study-wide context: The cohort comprised a couple of women and three men aged 18 to 49 years. For each donor, CD4 naive and CD4 memory were each given three plates, CD8 naive was given two plates, and CD8 memory was given one plate. To estimate repertoire size and how much clonotypes are shared between individuals, the study performed deep sequencing of blood TCR repertoires from five healthy adults. To increase sequencing depth and limit assay-specific biases, TCR repertoire library preparation and sequencing were carried out by different laboratories using diverse techniques. Leukapheresis yielded between about 0.85 and 10 billion PBMCs per donor. Study-level results and caveats: Compared with non-shared clonotypes, the clonotypes found in all four sorted-subset donors had higher generation probabilities. Sampling was limited to blood, and TCR repertoires in tissue likely differ from TCR repertoires in blood. The genetic and exposure-history diversity represented was limited by the small number of donors. Approximately 5% of naive CD4, 3.5% of naive CD8, approximately 2.2% of memory CD4, and approximately 0.39% of memory CD8 clonotypes were shared across a few donors. Even with the large sequencing depth, rarefaction of the sorted-subset datasets indicated that sequencing was incomplete. Pairwise subsampling indicated that sequencing depth was expected to affect the degree of clonotype sharing among donors. Naive subsets generally had larger estimated clonotype richness than memory subsets did.

Turning to this clone: This receptor's antigen is unknown. Base qualities are not provided; no much larger clone lies one nucleotide away.

CD8 naive samples were obtained by positive selection for CCR7 among CD45RO-negative cells, yielding a CD45RA+CCR7+ population from which TemRA cells were excluded. Donors were healthy HIV-negative adults with no recently reported acute infections or vaccinations. Every donor was a Caucasian adult living in Nashville, Tennessee, USA. After blood collection by leukapheresis, PBMCs were isolated using Ficoll-Histopaque density gradient centrifugation and then cryopreserved in the vapor phase of liquid nitrogen. Analytical flow cytometry was used to check the purity and quantity of every magnetically sorted T cell population. Genomic DNA was isolated from every sorted fraction and measured by UV absorbance on a Nanodrop 2000c. V is cut by 3 bases and J by 2 bases, and the space between the germline ends is 7 bases. The cysteine opens and the phenylalanine closes a CDR3 of 13 amino acids. Only the CDR3 region is kept as DNA, spanning 39 bases read in frame from base 1. The germline V gene sets CDR1 to SGHTS and CDR2 to YDEGEE.

TCR CDR3 regions were amplified from genomic DNA by multiplex PCR using the deep immunoSEQ assay. Genomic DNA extracted from each cell subset was distributed evenly over all wells of several immunoSEQ 96-well plates, and each plate served as one replicate. For sorted subsets, approximately 210 ng genomic DNA, equal to some 28,000 T cell genomes, was loaded into each replicate PCR. The purified libraries were quantified using a Qubit 3.0 fluorometer, sized with a Bioanalyzer 2100, and then quantified again using the KAPA Library Quantification kit. Every immunoSEQ 96-well plate was sequenced on a separate single-read 150-cycle Illumina NextSeq 550 flow cell. Concerning the study's data processing: Because the immunoSEQ output held only junctional sequences and lacked quality scores, the filtering could not match the filtering applied to full-length reads. Sequences were annotated with PyIR, a Python wrapper for IgBLAST v1.9, and V/J genes and CDR3 were assigned using IMGT germline references. Reads were removed for weak V/J assignments (E-value above 1e-6), missing CDR3, stop codons, out-of-frame junctions, or ambiguous translated residues. A V3J clonotype was defined by an identical inferred V gene, J gene, and CDR3 amino acid sequence. The percentage overlap between two repertoires was calculated by dividing the number of shared unique clonotypes by the size of the smaller repertoire. Three approaches were used to assess repertoire richness: RTK rarefaction, the Chao1 estimator, and Recon v2.1 estimates of unobserved clonotypes. Generation probabilities were computed with OLGA for all TCRbeta clonotypes obtained by the gDNA method from several donors. TCRdb provides this immuneACCESS table in a form limited to in-frame rearrangements. Some clones are lacking; in checked studies, under half of them reflect an unresolved V gene, and why the rest are absent is not known. The V and J calls and the clone size are those of that table, but D and trimming were determined from the DNA. The sample table holds around 2,000,000 clones, of which 93% were seen once. Roughly 1.7% of the sample belongs to the ten largest clones.

This receptor was identified in a man younger than 35 in good health. Some clones in this sample may be carry-over from other donors' samples. The sample taken for sequencing was naive CD8+ T cells from PBMCs. The cell subset or site label, read with the paper, signifies: CD45RA+CCR7+. The chain is made from TRBV5-8 and TRBJ2-3, with the D segment identity uncertain. The CDR3 reads as follows: CASSWLITDTQYF. The sequenced DNA: TGTGCCAGCAGCTGGCTGATCACAGATACGCAGTATTTT.